This T cell receptor (beta chain) is drawn from a study of radiotherapy plus CTLA-4 blockade in lung cancer. At the level of the study: Disease control was achieved by around 33% of patients, and objective responses by 18%.

General observations from the study: Reported findings show early blood T cell clone dynamics, with interferon-beta, best predicted response. An expansion of tumor-derived TCR clones occurred in blood after radiotherapy plus ipilimumab.

About this clone: Its antigen is still unknown.

Lung cancer patients with chemo-refractory metastatic non-small-cell disease were given focal radiation plus CTLA-4 blockade with ipilimumab. The V end lost 1 base, the J end lost 0 bases, and 10 bases lay between the germline ends. CDR3 length: 16 amino acids. Per the germline V gene, CDR1 is MNHEY and CDR2 is SMNVEV (reference sequence). Sequencing was performed with immunoSEQ multiplex PCR; in TCRdb, only in-frame clones are kept and a portion is missing. The repertoire holds more than 95,000 clones, with nearly 80% as singletons. The sequencing used peripheral blood, collected from a patient treated with radiotherapy plus ipilimumab. This chain uses TRBV27 with TRBJ1-5, with no clear D. The receptor was derived from a human donor with non-small cell lung cancer who had a partial response to radiotherapy plus ipilimumab. Here the CDR3 DNA reads TGTGCCAGCAGTTTATTTAGCCAGAATAGCAATCAGCCCCAGCATTTT. Translated: CASSLFSQNSNQPQHF.